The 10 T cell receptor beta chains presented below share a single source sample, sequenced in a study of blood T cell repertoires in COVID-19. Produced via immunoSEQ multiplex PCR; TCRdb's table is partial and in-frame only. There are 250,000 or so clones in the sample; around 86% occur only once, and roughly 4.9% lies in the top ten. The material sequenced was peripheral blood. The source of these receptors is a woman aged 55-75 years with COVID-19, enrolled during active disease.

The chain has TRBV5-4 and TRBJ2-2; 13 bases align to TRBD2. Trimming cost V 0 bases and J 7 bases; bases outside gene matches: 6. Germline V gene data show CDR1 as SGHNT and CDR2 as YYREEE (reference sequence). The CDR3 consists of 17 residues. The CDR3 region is CASSLGGLAGTDGELFF. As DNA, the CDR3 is TGTGCCAGCAGCTTGGGGGGACTAGCGGGAACGGACGGGGAGCTGTTTTTT.

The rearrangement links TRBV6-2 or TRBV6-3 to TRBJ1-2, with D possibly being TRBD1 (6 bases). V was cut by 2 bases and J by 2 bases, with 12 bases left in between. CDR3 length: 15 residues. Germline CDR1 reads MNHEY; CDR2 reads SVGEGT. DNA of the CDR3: TGTGCCAGCAGTTACGCGAGGACAGCGAACTATGGCTACACCTTC. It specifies CASSYARTANYGYTF.

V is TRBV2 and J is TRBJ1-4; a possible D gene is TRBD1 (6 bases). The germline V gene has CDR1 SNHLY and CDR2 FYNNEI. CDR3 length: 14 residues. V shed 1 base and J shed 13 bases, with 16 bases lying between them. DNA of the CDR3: TGTGCCAGCAGTGAAGGATGGATGGGGGGGCCACTGTTTTTT. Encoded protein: CASSEGWMGGPLFF.

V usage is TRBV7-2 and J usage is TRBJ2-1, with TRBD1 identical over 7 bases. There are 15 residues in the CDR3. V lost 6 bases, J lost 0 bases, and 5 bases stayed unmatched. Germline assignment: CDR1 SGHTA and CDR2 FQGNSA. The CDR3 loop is CASSTTGPSYNEQFF. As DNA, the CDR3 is TGTGCCAGCAGTACGACAGGGCCCTCCTACAATGAGCAGTTCTTC.

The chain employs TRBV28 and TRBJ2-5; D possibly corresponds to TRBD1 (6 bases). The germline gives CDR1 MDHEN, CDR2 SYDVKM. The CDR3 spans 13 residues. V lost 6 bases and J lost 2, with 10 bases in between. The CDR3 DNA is TGTGCCAGCAGAGAACAGGGTCAAGAGACCCAGTACTTC. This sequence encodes CASREQGQETQYF.

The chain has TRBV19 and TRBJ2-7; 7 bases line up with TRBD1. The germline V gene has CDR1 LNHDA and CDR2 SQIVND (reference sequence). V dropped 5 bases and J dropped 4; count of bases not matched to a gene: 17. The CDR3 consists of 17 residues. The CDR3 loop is CASSHQSTGMMWYEQYF. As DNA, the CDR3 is TGTGCCAGTAGTCATCAATCGACAGGGATGATGTGGTACGAGCAGTACTTC. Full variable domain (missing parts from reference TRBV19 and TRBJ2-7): DGGITQSPKYLFRKEGQNVTLSCEQNLNHDAMYWYRQDPGQGLRLIYYSQIVNDFQKGDIAEGYSVSREKKESFPLTVTSAQKNPTAFYLCASSHQSTGMMWYEQYFGPGTRLTVT.

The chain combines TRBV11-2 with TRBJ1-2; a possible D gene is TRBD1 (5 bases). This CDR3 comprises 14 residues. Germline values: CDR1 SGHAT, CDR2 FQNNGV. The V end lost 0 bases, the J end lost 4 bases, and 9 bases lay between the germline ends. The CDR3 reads CASSLELGAYGYTF. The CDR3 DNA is TGTGCCAGCAGCTTAGAGTTAGGGGCCTATGGCTACACCTTC.

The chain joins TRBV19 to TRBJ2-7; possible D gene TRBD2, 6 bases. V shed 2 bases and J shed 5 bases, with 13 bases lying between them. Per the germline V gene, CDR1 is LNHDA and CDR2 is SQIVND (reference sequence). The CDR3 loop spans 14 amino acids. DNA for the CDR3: TGTGCCAGTAGTATATTTGCGGGATCCGACGAGCAGTACTTC. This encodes CASSIFAGSDEQYF.

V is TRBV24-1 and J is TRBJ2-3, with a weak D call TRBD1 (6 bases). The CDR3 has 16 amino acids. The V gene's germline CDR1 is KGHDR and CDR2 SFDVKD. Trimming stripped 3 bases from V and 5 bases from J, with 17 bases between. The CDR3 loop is CATSDRGRTAEDTQYF. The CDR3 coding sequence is TGTGCCACCAGTGATCGGGGAAGGACAGCAGAAGATACGCAGTATTTT.

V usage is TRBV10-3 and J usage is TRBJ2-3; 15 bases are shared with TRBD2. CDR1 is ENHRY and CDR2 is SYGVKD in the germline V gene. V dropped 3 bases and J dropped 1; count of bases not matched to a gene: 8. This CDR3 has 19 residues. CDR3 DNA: TGTGCCATCAGTGATGGGGGACTAGCGGGAGGAGAGGGCACAGATACGCAGTATTTT. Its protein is CAISDGGLAGGEGTDTQYF.